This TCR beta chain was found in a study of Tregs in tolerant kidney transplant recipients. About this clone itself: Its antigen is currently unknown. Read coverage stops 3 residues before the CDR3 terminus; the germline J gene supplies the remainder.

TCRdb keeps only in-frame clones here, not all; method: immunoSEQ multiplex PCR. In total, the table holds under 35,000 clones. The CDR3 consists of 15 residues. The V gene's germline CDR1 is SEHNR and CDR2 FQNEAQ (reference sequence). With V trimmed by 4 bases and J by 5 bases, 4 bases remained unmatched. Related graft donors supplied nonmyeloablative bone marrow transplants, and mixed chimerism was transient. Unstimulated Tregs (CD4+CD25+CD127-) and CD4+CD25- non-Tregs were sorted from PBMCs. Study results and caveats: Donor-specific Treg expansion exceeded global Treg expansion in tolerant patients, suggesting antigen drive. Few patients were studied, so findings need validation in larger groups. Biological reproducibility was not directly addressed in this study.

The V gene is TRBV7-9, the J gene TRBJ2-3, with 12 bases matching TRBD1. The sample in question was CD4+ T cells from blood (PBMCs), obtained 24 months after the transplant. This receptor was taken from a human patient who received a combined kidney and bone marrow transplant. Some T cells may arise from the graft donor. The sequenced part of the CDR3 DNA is TGTGCCAGCAGCTGGGACAGGGGGCGCGGAGATACG. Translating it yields CASSWDRGRGDT. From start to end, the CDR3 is CASSWDRGRGDTQYF.